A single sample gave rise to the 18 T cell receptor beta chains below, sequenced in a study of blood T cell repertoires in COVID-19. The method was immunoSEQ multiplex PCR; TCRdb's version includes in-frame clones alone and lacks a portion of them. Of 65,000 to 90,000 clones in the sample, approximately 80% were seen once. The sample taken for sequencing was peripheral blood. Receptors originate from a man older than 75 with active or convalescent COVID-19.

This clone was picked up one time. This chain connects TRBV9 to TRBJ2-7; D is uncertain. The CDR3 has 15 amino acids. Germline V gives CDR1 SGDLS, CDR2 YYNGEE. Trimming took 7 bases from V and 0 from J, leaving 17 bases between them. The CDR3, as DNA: TGTGCCAGCTCTTCAAGTGCTCTGAGCTCCTACGAGCAGTACTTC. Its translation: CASSSSALSSYEQYF.

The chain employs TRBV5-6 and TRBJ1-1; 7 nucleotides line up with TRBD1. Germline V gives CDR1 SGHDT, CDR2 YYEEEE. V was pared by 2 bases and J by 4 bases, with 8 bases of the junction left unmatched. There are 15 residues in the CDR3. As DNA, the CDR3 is TGTGCCAGCAGCTTTTTAGGGACAGCCTTCACTGAAGCTTTCTTT. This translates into CASSFLGTAFTEAFF.

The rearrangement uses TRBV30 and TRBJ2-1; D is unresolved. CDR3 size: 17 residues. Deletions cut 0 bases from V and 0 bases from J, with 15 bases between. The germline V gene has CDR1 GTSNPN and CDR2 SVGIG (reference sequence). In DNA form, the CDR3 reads TGTGCCTGGAGTGTACGAGTTGGGCTGCGCTCCTACAATGAGCAGTTCTTC. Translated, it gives CAWSVRVGLRSYNEQFF.

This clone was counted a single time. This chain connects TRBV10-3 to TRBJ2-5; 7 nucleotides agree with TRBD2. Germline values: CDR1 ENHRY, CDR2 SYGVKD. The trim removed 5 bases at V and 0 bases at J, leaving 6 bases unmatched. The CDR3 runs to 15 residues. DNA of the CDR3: TGTGCCATCAGTCAGCGACTAGCCGACCAAGAGACCCAGTACTTC. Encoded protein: CAISQRLADQETQYF.

CDR3 protein: CASSQQTSGRRDTQYF. The CDR3 region has the DNA TGTGCCAGCAGCCAACAGACTAGCGGGAGGAGGGATACGCAGTATTTT. This chain uses TRBV4-2 with TRBJ2-3; 13 bases agree with TRBD2. Losses at the gene ends were 2 bases for V and 6 bases for J; bases not matched to a gene: 5. The germline V gene encodes CDR1 LGHNA and CDR2 YNFKEQ. The CDR3 runs 16 residues.

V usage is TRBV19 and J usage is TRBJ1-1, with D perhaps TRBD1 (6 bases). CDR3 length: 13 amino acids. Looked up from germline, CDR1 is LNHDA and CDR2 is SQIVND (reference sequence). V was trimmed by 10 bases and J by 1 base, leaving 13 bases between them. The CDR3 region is CATTDRKNTEAFF. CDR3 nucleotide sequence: TGTGCCACTACAGACAGGAAGAACACTGAAGCTTTCTTT.

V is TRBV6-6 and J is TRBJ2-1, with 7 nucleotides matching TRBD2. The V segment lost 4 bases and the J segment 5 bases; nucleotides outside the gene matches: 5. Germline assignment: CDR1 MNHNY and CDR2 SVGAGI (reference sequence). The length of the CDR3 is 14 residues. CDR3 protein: CASSWPAGNNEQFF. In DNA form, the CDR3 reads TGTGCCAGCAGTTGGCCAGCGGGGAACAATGAGCAGTTCTTC.

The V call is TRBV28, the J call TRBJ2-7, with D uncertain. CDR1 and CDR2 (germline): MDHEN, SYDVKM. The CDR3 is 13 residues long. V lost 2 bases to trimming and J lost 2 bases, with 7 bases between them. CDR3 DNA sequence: TGTGCCAGCAGTTTACCAACACCCTACGAGCAGTACTTC. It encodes CASSLPTPYEQYF.

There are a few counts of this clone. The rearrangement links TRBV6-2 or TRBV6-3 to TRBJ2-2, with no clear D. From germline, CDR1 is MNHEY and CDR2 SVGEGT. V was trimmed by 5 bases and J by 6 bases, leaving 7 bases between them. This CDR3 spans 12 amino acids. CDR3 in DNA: TGTGCCAGCAGTACTTTACCCGGGGAGCTGTTTTTT. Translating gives CASSTLPGELFF.

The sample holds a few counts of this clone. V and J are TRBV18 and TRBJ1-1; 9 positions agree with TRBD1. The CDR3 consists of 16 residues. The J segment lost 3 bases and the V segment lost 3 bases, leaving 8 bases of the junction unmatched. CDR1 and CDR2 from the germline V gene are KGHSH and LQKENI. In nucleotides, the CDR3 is TGTGCCAGCTCACCGACTTACAGGGGGCTGGACACTGAAGCTTTCTTT. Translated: CASSPTYRGLDTEAFF.

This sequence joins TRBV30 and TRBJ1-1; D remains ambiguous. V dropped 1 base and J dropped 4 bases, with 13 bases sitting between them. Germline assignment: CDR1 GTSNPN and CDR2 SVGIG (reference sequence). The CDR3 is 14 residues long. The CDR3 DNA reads TGTGCCTGGAGTGATCGGCAGGTAGGCACTGAAGCTTTCTTT. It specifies CAWSDRQVGTEAFF.

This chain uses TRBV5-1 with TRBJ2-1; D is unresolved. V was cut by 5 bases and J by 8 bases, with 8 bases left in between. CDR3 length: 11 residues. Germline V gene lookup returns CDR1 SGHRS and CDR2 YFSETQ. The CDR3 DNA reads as TGCGCCAGCAGATTACTCGATGAGCAGTTCTTC. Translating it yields CASRLLDEQFF.

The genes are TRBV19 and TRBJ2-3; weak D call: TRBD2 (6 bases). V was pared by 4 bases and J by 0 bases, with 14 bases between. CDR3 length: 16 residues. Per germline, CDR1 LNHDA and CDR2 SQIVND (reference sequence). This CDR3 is CASSTPGLASTDTQYF. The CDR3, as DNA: TGTGCCAGTAGTACACCGGGACTGGCAAGCACAGATACGCAGTATTTT.

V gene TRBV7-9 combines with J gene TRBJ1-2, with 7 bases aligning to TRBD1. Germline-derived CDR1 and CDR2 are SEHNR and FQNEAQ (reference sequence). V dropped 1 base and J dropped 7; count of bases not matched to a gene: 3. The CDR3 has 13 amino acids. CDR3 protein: CASSLDHRGGYTF. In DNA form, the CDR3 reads TGTGCCAGCAGCTTAGACCACAGGGGTGGCTACACCTTC.

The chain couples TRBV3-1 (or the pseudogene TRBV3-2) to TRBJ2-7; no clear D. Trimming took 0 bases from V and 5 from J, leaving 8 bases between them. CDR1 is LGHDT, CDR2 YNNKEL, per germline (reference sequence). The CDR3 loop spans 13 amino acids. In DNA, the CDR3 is TGTGCCAGCAGCCAAGATACGAGAAACGAGCAGTACTTC. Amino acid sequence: CASSQDTRNEQYF.

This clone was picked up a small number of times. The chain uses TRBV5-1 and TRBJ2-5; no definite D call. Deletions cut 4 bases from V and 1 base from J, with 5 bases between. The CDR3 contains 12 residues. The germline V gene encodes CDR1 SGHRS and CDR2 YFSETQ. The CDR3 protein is CASSPSQETQYF. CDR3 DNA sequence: TGCGCCAGCAGCCCCTCCCAAGAGACCCAGTACTTC. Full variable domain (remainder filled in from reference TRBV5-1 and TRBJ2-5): KAGVTQTPRYLIKTRGQQVTLSCSPISGHRSVSWYQQTPGQGLQFLFEYFSETQRNKGNFPGRFSGRQFSNSRSEMNVSTLELGDSALYLCASSPSQETQYFGPGTRLLVL.

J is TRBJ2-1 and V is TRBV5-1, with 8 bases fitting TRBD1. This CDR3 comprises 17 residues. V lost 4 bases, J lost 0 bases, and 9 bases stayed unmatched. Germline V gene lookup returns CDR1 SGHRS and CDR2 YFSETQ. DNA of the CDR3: TGCGCCAGCAGCCCAAAGACAGGGGCGAGCTCCTACAATGAGCAGTTCTTC. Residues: CASSPKTGASSYNEQFF.

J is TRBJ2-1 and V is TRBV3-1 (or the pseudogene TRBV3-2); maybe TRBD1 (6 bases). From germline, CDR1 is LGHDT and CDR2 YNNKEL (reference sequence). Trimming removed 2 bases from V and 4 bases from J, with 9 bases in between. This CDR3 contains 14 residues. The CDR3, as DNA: TGTGCCAGCAGCCAAAGTAGGGGGTACAATGAGCAGTTCTTC. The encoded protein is CASSQSRGYNEQFF.